Each of the 12 T cell receptor beta chains below was sequenced from the same sample in a study of blood T cell repertoires in COVID-19. Clones were read by immunoSEQ multiplex PCR, and TCRdb kept only the in-frame ones, dropping some. The sample contains approximately 300,000 clones, over 90% of which appear only once. The material sequenced was PBMCs or T cells enriched from blood (not recorded which). The receptors derive from a woman in her thirties who had been exposed to COVID-19.

This chain links TRBV5-1 with TRBJ2-5; no reliable D call. Trimming pared 0 bases from V and 3 bases from J, leaving 9 bases between. The germline gives CDR1 SGHRS, CDR2 YFSETQ. The CDR3 has 14 amino acids. The CDR3 DNA follows: TGCGCCAGCAGCTTGGGAGGTAACGAAGAGACCCAGTACTTC. Protein: CASSLGGNEETQYF.

The chain joins TRBV3-1 (or the pseudogene TRBV3-2) to TRBJ1-5; TRBD1 matches at 12 bases. Germline-derived CDR1 and CDR2 are LGHDT and YNNKEL (reference sequence). The trim removed 4 bases at V and 2 bases at J, leaving 6 bases unmatched. This CDR3 spans 17 amino acids. The CDR3 DNA reads as TGTGCCAGCAGCCGCCGGGACAGGGGGCTCGGCAATCAGCCCCAGCATTTT. Protein sequence: CASSRRDRGLGNQPQHF.

V and J are TRBV14 and TRBJ2-3, with 7 bases that match TRBD2. Germline V gene data show CDR1 as SGHDN and CDR2 as FVKESK. J gave up 2 bases and V 1 base, and 9 bases lay outside the gene matches. The CDR3 has 17 residues. Written as DNA, the CDR3 is TGTGCCAGCAGCCAAGTAAGGCAGGGAGGGGTCACAGATACGCAGTATTTT. Its translation: CASSQVRQGGVTDTQYF. The full variable domain, its missing parts supplied by reference TRBV14 and TRBJ2-3, is EAGVTQFPSHSVIEKGQTVTLRCDPISGHDNLYWYRRVMGKEIKFLLHFVKESKQDESGMPNNRFLAERTGGTYSTLKVQPAELEDSGVYFCASSQVRQGGVTDTQYFGPGTRLTVL.

The CDR3 coding sequence is TGTGCCAGCAGCTCACGGAGCGGGGGGGGCCCCAGGACCCAGTACTTC. Translating it yields CASSSRSGGGPRTQYF. The chain couples TRBV7-6 to TRBJ2-5; TRBD2 agrees at 10 bases. Unmatched junction bases numbered 12, after V lost 4 bases and J lost 7 bases. The germline gives CDR1 SGHVS, CDR2 FNYEAQ. CDR3 length: 16 residues.

This chain joins TRBV19 and TRBJ2-1; 14 bases fit TRBD2. Germline assignment: CDR1 LNHDA and CDR2 SQIVND (reference sequence). With 4 bases clipped from V and 5 bases from J, the junction kept 4 bases outside the gene matches. The CDR3 runs to 16 residues. CDR3 bases: TGTGCCAGTAGTACTCCGGGACTAGCGGGGGACAATGAGCAGTTCTTC. This encodes CASSTPGLAGDNEQFF.

V gene TRBV9 combines with J gene TRBJ2-1; 10 bases fit TRBD2. The germline V gene has CDR1 SGDLS and CDR2 YYNGEE. The CDR3 is 15 residues long. V was pared by 0 bases and J by 9 bases, with 6 bases of the junction left unmatched. In DNA form, the CDR3 reads TGTGCCAGCAGCGTAGTGGAACTAGCGGGGTCTGAGCAGTTCTTC. This gives the protein CASSVVELAGSEQFF.

A single count supports this clone. The rearrangement joins TRBV9 to TRBJ2-1, with 11 bases lining up with TRBD2. The CDR3 spans 18 residues. Germline CDR1 reads SGDLS; CDR2 reads YYNGEE. Losses at the gene ends were 0 bases for V and 3 bases for J; bases not matched to a gene: 8. CDR3 amino acids: CASSVGLAGTGNYNEQFF. DNA for the CDR3: TGTGCCAGCAGCGTAGGACTAGCGGGGACCGGAAACTACAATGAGCAGTTCTTC.

V usage is TRBV4-2 and J usage is TRBJ1-5; the D gene is possibly TRBD1 (5 bases). CDR1 is LGHNA and CDR2 is YNFKEQ in the germline V gene. V gave up 0 bases and J gave up 4 bases, with 10 bases separating them. CDR3 size: 15 residues. The DNA for the CDR3 is TGTGCCAGCAGCCAAGATCGGACAACTAATCAGCCCCAGCATTTT. This codes for CASSQDRTTNQPQHF.

Points on this clone: Distinct nucleotide sequences in the sample also encode this CDR3. The CDR3 coding sequence is TGTGCCAGCAGTCCGACAGAAGCTTTCTTT. Protein sequence: CASSPTEAFF. The chain employs TRBV7-9 and TRBJ1-1; D is uncertain. This CDR3 is 10 amino acids long. V was shortened by 6 bases and J by 8 bases, with 7 bases between the two germline ends. CDR1 is SEHNR and CDR2 is FQNEAQ in the germline V gene (reference sequence). Based on the CDR3 plus reference TRBV7-9 and TRBJ1-1, the full variable domain is DTGVSQNPRHKITKRGQNVTFRCDPISEHNRLYWYRQTLGQGPEFLTYFQNEAQLEKSRLLSDRFSAERPKGSFSTLEIQRTEQGDSAMYLCASSPTEAFFGQGTRLTVV.

V gene TRBV5-1 combines with J gene TRBJ2-7; tentative D call: TRBD2 (6 bases). The CDR3 runs 14 residues. Germline CDR1 reads SGHRS; CDR2 reads YFSETQ. With 4 bases removed from V and 4 bases from J, the gap between germline ends came to 15 bases. The CDR3 here is CASSIGTSEYEQYF. The CDR3 nucleotides read TGCGCCAGCAGCATCGGGACTTCAGAATACGAGCAGTACTTC. Drawing the rest from reference TRBV5-1 and TRBJ2-7, the complete variable domain is KAGVTQTPRYLIKTRGQQVTLSCSPISGHRSVSWYQQTPGQGLQFLFEYFSETQRNKGNFPGRFSGRQFSNSRSEMNVSTLELGDSALYLCASSIGTSEYEQYFGPGTRLTVT.

The chain employs TRBV5-1 and TRBJ2-2; TRBD1 agrees at 9 bases. The CDR3 sequence is 15 residues long. Germline loops: CDR1 SGHRS, CDR2 YFSETQ. J gave up 5 bases and V 3 bases, and 5 bases lay outside the gene matches. CDR3 region: CASSWGQGETGELFF. The CDR3 DNA sequence: TGCGCCAGCAGCTGGGGACAGGGTGAGACCGGGGAGCTGTTTTTT.

CDR3 in amino acids: CASRPSPGTRSPLHF. The CDR3 nucleotides are TGCGCCAGCAGACCTTCCCCAGGGACACGCTCACCCCTCCACTTT. The J gene is TRBJ1-6, the V gene TRBV5-1; tentatively, D is TRBD1 (6 bases). V lost 5 bases, J lost 10 bases, and 19 bases lay in between. This CDR3 is 15 amino acids long. The V gene's germline CDR1 is SGHRS and CDR2 YFSETQ. Using reference TRBV5-1 and TRBJ1-6 for the parts outside the CDR3, the full variable domain is KAGVTQTPRYLIKTRGQQVTLSCSPISGHRSVSWYQQTPGQGLQFLFEYFSETQRNKGNFPGRFSGRQFSNSRSEMNVSTLELGDSALYLCASRPSPGTRSPLHFGNGTRLTVT.